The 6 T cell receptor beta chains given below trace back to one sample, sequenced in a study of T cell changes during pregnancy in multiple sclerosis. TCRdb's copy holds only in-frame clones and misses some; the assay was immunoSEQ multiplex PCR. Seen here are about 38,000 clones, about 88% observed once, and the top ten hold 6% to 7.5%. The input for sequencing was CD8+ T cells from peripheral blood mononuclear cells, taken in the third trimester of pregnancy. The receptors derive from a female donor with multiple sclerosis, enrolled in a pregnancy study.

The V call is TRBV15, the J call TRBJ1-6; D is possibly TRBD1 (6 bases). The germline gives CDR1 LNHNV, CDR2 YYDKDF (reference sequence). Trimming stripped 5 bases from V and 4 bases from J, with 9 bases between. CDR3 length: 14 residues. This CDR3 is CATSRGQYNSPLHF. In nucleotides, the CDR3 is TGTGCCACCAGCCGCGGACAGTATAATTCACCCCTCCACTTT.

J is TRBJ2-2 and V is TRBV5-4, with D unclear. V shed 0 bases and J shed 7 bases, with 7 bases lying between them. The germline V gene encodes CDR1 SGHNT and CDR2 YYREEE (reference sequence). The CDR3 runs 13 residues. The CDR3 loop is CASSLGLNGELFF. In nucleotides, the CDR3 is TGTGCCAGCAGCTTGGGGCTCAACGGGGAGCTGTTTTTT.

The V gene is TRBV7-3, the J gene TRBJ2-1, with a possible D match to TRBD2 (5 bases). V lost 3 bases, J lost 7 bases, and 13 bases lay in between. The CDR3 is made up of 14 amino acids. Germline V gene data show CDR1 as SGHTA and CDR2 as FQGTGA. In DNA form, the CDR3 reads TGTGCCAGCAGCTTGGGGTACGGGGATAATGAGCAGTTCTTC. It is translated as CASSLGYGDNEQFF.

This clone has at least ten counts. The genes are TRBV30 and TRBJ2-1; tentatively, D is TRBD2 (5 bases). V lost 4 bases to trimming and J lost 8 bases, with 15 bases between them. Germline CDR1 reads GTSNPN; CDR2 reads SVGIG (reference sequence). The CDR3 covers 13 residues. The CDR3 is CAWKGVGWYEQFF. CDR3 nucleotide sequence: TGTGCCTGGAAGGGAGTGGGTTGGTATGAGCAGTTCTTC. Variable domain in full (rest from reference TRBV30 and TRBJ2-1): SQTIHQWPATLVQPVGSPLSLECTVEGTSNPNLYWYRQAAGRGLQLLFYSVGIGQISSEVPQNLSASRPQDRQFILSSKKLLLSDSGFYLCAWKGVGWYEQFFGPGTRLTVL.

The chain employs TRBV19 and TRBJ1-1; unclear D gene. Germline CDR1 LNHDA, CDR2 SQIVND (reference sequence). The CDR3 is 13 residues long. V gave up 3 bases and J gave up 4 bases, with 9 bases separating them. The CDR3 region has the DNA TGTGCCAGTAGTATCTTGGGGAGCACTGAAGCTTTCTTT. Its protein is CASSILGSTEAFF.

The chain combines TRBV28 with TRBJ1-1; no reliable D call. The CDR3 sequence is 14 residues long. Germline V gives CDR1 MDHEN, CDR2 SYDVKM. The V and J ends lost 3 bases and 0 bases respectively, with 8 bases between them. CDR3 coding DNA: TGTGCCAGCAGTTTCTTTGAGGTGAACACTGAAGCTTTCTTT. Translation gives CASSFFEVNTEAFF.